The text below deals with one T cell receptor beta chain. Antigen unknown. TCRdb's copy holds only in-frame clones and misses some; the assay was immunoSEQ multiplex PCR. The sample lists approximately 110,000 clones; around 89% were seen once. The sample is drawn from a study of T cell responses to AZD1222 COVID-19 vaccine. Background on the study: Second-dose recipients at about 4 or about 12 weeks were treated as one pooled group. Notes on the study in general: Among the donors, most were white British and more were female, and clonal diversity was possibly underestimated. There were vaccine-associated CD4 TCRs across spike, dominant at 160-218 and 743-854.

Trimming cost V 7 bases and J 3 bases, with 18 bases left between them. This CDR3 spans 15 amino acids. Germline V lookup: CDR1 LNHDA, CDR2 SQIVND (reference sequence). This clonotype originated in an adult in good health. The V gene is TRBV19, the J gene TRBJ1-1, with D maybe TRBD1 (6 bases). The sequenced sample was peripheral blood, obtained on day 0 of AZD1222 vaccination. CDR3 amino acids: CASNPLGAGYTEAFF. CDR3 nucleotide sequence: TGTGCCAGTAATCCTCTGGGGGCTGGGTACACTGAAGCTTTCTTT.